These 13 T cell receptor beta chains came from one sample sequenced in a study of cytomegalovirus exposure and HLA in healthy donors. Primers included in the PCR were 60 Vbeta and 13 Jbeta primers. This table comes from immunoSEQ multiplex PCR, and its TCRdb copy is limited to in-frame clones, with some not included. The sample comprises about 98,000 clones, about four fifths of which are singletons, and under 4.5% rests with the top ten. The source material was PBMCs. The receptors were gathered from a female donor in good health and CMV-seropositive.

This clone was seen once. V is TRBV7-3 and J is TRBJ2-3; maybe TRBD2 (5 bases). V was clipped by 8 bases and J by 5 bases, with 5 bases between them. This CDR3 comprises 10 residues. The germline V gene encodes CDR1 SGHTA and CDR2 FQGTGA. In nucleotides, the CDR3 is TGTGCCAGCGCGGGAGATACGCAGTATTTT. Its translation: CASAGDTQYF.

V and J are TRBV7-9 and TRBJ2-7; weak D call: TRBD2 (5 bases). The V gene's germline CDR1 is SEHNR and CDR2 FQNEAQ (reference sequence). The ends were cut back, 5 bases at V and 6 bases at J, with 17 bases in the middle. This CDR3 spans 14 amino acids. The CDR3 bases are TGTGCCAGCAGCCCGTCCACCGGGGTCGTCGAGCAGTACTTC. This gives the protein CASSPSTGVVEQYF.

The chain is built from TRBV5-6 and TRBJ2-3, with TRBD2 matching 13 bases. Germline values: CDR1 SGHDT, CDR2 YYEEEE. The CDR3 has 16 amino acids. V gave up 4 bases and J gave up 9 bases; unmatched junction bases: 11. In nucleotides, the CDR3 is TGTGCCAGCAGCACCGTCGGACTAGCGGGAGTGGAAACGCAGTATTTT. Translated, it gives CASSTVGLAGVETQYF.

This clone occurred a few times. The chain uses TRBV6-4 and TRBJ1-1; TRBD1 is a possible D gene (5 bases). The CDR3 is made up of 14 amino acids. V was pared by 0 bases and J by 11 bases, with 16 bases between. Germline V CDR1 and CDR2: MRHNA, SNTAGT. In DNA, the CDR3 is TGTGCCAGCAGTGACTCTGAGGGAGGGGTAATGGCTTTCTTT. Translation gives CASSDSEGGVMAFF.

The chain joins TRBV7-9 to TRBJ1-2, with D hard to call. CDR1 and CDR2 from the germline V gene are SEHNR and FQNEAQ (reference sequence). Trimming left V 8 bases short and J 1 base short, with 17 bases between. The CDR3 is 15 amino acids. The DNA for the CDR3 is TGTGCCAGCGGCCCCAATGCGCAGGTTAACTATGGCTACACCTTC. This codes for CASGPNAQVNYGYTF. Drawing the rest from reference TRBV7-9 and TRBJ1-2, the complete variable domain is DTGVSQNPRHKITKRGQNVTFRCDPISEHNRLYWYRQTLGQGPEFLTYFQNEAQLEKSRLLSDRFSAERPKGSFSTLEIQRTEQGDSAMYLCASGPNAQVNYGYTFGSGTRLTVV.

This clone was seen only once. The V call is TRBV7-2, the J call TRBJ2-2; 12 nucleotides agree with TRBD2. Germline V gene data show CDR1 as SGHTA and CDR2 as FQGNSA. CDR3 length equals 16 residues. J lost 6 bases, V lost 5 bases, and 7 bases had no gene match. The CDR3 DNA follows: TGTGCCAGCAGCCCCCCTAGCGGGGGGGCGTCCGGGGAGCTGTTTTTT. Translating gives CASSPPSGGASGELFF.

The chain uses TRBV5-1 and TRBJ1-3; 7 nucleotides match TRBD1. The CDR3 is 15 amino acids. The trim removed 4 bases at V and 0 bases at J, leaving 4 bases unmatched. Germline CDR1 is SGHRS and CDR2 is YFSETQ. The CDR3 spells CASSLTGHSGNTIYF. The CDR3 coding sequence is TGCGCCAGCAGCCTGACAGGGCACTCTGGAAACACCATATATTTT.

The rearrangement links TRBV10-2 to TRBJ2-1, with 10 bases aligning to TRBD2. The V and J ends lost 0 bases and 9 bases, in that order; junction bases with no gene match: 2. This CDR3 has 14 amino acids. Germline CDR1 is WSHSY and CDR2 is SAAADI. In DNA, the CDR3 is TGCGCCAGCAGTGAGTCGGGGACTAGCGCTGAGCAGTTCTTC. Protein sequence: CASSESGTSAEQFF.

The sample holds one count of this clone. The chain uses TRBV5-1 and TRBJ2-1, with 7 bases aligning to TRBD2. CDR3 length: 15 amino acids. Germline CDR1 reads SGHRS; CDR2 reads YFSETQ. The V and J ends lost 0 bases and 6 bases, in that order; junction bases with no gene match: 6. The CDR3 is CASSLDRTRINEQFF. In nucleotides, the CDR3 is TGCGCCAGCAGCTTGGATAGGACTAGGATCAATGAGCAGTTCTTC.

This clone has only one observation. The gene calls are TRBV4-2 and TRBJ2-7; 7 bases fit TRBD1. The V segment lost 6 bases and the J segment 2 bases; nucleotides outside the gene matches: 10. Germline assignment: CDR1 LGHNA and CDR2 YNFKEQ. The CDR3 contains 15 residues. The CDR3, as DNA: TGTGCCAGCAGTTACTATTGGACAGGCACCTACGAGCAGTACTTC. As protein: CASSYYWTGTYEQYF.

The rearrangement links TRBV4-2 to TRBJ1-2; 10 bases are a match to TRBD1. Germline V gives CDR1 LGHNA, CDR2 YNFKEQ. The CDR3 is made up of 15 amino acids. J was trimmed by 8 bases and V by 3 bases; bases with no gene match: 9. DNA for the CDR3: TGTGCCAGCAGCCAGTCCGGGACAGGGGTTCGGGGCTACACCTTC. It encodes CASSQSGTGVRGYTF.

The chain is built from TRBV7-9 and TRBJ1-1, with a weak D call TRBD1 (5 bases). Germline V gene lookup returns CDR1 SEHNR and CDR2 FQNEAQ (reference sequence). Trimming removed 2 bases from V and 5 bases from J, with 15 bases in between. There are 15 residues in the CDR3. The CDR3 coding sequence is TGTGCCAGCAGCTTATTCGCGGGGGGACGGACTGAAGCTTTCTTT. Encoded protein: CASSLFAGGRTEAFF.

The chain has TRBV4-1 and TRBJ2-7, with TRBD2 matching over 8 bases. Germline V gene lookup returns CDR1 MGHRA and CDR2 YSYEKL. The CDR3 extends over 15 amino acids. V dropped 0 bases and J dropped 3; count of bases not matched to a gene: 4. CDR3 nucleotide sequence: TGCGCCAGCAGCCAAGAGGGACTAGGGTACTACGAGCAGTACTTC. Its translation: CASSQEGLGYYEQYF.